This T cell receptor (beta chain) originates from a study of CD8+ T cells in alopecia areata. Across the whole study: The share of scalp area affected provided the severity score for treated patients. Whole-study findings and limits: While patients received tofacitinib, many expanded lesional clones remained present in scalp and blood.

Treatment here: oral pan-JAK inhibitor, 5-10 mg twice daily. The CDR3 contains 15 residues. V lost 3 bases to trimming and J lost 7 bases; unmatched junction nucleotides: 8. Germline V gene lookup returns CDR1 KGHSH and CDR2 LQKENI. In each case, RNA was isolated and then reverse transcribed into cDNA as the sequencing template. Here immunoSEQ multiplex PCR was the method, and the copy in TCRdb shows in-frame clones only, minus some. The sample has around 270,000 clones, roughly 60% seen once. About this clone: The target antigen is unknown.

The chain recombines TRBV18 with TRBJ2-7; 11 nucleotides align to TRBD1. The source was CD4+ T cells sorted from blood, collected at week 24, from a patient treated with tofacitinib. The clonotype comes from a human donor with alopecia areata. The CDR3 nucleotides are TGTGCCAGCTCACCCGGACAGGGGGCGCTTAGGGAGCAGTACTTC. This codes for CASSPGQGALREQYF. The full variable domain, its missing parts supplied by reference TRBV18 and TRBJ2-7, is NAGVMQNPRHLVRRRGQEARLRCSPMKGHSHVYWYRQLPEEGLKFMVYLQKENIIDESGMPKERFSAEFPKEGPSILRIQQVVRGDSAAYFCASSPGQGALREQYFGPGTRLTVT.